The 6 T cell receptor beta chains below were found in one sample sequenced in a study of identical twins. TCRdb re-derived calls from the 5' RACE reads in MiXCR, one entry per CDR3 protein. The sample yields under 1 million distinct CDR3 sequences, around an eighth seen once. These same records also appear under a second study, on yellow fever vaccine responses in identical twins.

The specimen sequenced was PBMCs. All receptors come from a woman between 18 and 29 years old in good health.

This clonotype was recorded many times. This rearrangement joins TRBV5-1 to TRBJ2-3, with 7 bases lining up with TRBD2. Germline CDR1 SGHRS, CDR2 YFSETQ. The CDR3 is 15 residues long. Trimming removed 4 bases from V and 8 bases from J; junction bases left unmatched: 13. The CDR3 bases are TGCGCCAGCAGCCACCCCGGGGAGGGTATACGTACGCAGTATTTT. As protein: CASSHPGEGIRTQYF.

This clonotype was recorded a few times. This rearrangement joins TRBV10-3 to TRBJ1-5; the D is unclear. V was pared by 3 bases and J by 0 bases, with 3 bases between. CDR1 and CDR2 from the germline V gene are ENHRY and SYGVKD. The CDR3 consists of 13 residues. The CDR3 reads CAISDPSNQPQHF. Here the CDR3 DNA reads TGTGCCATCAGTGACCCTAGCAATCAGCCCCAGCATTTT.

This clonotype was detected only a few times. V gene TRBV11-2 combines with J gene TRBJ2-5; D unclear. The CDR3 loop spans 15 amino acids. V was clipped by 6 bases and J by 2 bases, with 16 bases between them. Germline V gene data show CDR1 as SGHAT and CDR2 as FQNNGV. The CDR3 nucleotides are TGTGCCAGCAGAACCATCCTTGACTCGCAAGAGACCCAGTACTTC. Amino acids: CASRTILDSQETQYF.

This clonotype was seen only a few times. The gene calls are TRBV24-1 and TRBJ2-1, with D unclear. Trimming pared 9 bases from V and 3 bases from J, leaving 11 bases between. The germline CDR1 and CDR2 sequences are KGHDR and SFDVKD. The CDR3 runs to 13 residues. Written as DNA, the CDR3 is TGTGCCACCTCCCGAACGGGCTACAATGAGCAGTTCTTC. Translating it yields CATSRTGYNEQFF.

With respect to this clonotype: Its ends do not fully match the called genes, so a read error is possible. The chain employs TRBV25-1 and TRBJ2-5, with no clear D. This CDR3 comprises 15 residues. Germline V gene data show CDR1 as MGHDK and CDR2 as SYGVNS. The CDR3 protein is CARSEWLGSQETQYF. In nucleotides, the CDR3 is TGTGCCAGGAGTGAATGGTTGGGTAGCCAAGAGACCCAGTACTTC. The full variable domain, its missing parts supplied by reference TRBV25-1 and TRBJ2-5, is EADIYQTPRYLVIGTGKKITLECSQTMGHDKMYWYQQDPGMELHLIHYSYGVNSTEKGDLSSESTVSRIRTEHFPLTLESARPSHTSQYLCARSEWLGSQETQYFGPGTRLLVL.

This clonotype was observed a few times. This rearrangement joins TRBV28 to TRBJ1-1, with D perhaps TRBD1 (6 bases). Germline CDR1 reads MDHEN; CDR2 reads SYDVKM. The CDR3 has 14 residues. V lost 3 bases and J 6 bases, leaving 14 bases between the germline ends. The DNA for the CDR3 is TGTGCCAGCAGTTTGGGGCAGGGGATCGCTGAAGCTTTCTTT. This sequence encodes CASSLGQGIAEAFF.